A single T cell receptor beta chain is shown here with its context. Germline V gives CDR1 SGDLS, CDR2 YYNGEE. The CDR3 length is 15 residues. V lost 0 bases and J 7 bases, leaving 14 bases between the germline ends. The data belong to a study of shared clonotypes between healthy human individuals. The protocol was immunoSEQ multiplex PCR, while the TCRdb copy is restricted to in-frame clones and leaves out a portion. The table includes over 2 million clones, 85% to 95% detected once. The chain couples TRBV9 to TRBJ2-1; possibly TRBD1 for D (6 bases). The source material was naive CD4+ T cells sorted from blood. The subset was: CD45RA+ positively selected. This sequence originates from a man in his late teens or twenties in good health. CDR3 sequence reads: CASSVGTALKNEQFF. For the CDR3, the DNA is TGTGCCAGCAGCGTAGGGACAGCACTGAAGAATGAGCAGTTCTTC.